These 13 T cell receptor beta chains came from one sample sequenced in a study of shared clonotypes between healthy human individuals. Profiling relied on immunoSEQ multiplex PCR, and the TCRdb table lists in-frame clones only, not all of them. Of some 2,500,000 clones in the sample, roughly 92% are singletons; the top ten hold 0.37%. The specimen was naive CD4+ T cells from PBMCs. The subset: CD45RA+ positively selected. The receptors stem from a man aged 18 to 30 in good health. Some clones in this sample may be carry-over from other donors' samples.

The CDR3 region has the DNA TGCGCCAGCAGCTTGCTAGGGACTAGCGGGATGAATGAGCAGTTCTTC. The encoded protein is CASSLLGTSGMNEQFF. The chain recombines TRBV5-1 with TRBJ2-1; 13 bases are shared with TRBD2. Germline V gene lookup returns CDR1 SGHRS and CDR2 YFSETQ. Unmatched junction bases numbered 5, after V lost 1 base and J lost 7 bases. There are 16 residues in the CDR3.

The rearrangement joins TRBV28 to TRBJ1-2; D is ambiguous. The CDR3 covers 12 residues. Germline V lookup: CDR1 MDHEN, CDR2 SYDVKM. With 5 bases removed from V and 9 bases from J, the gap between germline ends came to 13 bases. Here the CDR3 reads CASSPLPGRYTF. The CDR3, as DNA: TGTGCCAGCAGTCCCCTTCCCGGACGCTACACCTTC.

The rearrangement links TRBV29-1 to TRBJ2-3; TRBD1 agrees at 9 bases. This CDR3 has 15 amino acids. Per germline, CDR1 SQVTM and CDR2 ANQGSEA. J lost 3 bases, V lost 4 bases, and 8 bases had no gene match. CDR3 amino acids: CSVVVGQGITDTQYF. In nucleotides, the CDR3 is TGCAGCGTTGTAGTGGGACAGGGAATAACAGATACGCAGTATTTT.

Comments on this clone: One junction end does not reproduce the germline sequence, and a read error may be involved. The chain joins TRBV18 to TRBJ2-1; 9 nucleotides match TRBD1. The V gene's germline CDR1 is KGHSH and CDR2 LQKENI. The CDR3 contains 17 residues. This CDR3 is CASSPTDGQGSFNEQFF. CDR3 coding DNA: TGTGCCAGCTCCCCTACGGATGGACAGGGGTCCTTCAATGAGCAGTTCTTC.

The rearrangement joins TRBV6-5 to TRBJ2-1; weak D call: TRBD2 (5 bases). This CDR3 contains 14 residues. Looked up from germline, CDR1 is MNHEY and CDR2 is SVGAGI. V was trimmed by 4 bases and J by 4 bases, leaving 11 bases between them. This chain's CDR3 is CASSSDSGYNEQFF. CDR3 nucleotide sequence: TGTGCCAGCAGTTCCGACTCGGGATACAATGAGCAGTTCTTC.

This clone was seen a few times. The chain joins TRBV7-8 to TRBJ1-2, with D perhaps matching TRBD1 (6 bases). The ends were cut back, 10 bases at V and 6 bases at J, with 9 bases in the middle. Per the germline V gene, CDR1 is SGHVS and CDR2 is FQNEAQ. This CDR3 is 10 amino acids long. CDR3 residues: CATEGDGYTF. The CDR3 bases are TGTGCCACCGAGGGGGATGGCTACACCTTC. The variable domain in full, completed from reference TRBV7-8 and TRBJ1-2, reads GAGVSQSPRYKVAKRGQDVALRCDPISGHVSLFWYQQALGQGPEFLTYFQNEAQLDKSGLPSDRFFAERPEGSVSTLKIQRTQQEDSAVYLCATEGDGYTFGSGTRLTVV.

As concerns this clone: Other DNA sequences in the sample encode the same CDR3. The chain's CDR3 is CASSIRGDGYTF. The DNA for the CDR3 is TGTGCCAGTAGTATTAGAGGGGATGGCTACACCTTC. J is TRBJ1-2 and V is TRBV19; D possibly corresponds to TRBD1 (5 bases). Germline CDR1 is LNHDA and CDR2 is SQIVND (reference sequence). V was cut by 3 bases and J by 6 bases, with 8 bases left in between. The CDR3 contains 12 residues.

The gene calls are TRBV7-2 and TRBJ1-1; D not resolved. This CDR3 has 13 residues. Per the germline V gene, CDR1 is SGHTA and CDR2 is FQGNSA. V was cut by 4 bases and J by 3 bases, with 9 bases left in between. Here the CDR3 reads CASSSGFYTEAFF. The DNA for the CDR3 is TGTGCCAGCAGCTCCGGGTTTTACACTGAAGCTTTCTTT.

The V call is TRBV7-2, the J call TRBJ1-2; D remains unclear. The CDR3 runs 12 residues. The V end was cut by 5 bases, the J end by 5 bases, with 9 bases between. Germline V gives CDR1 SGHTA, CDR2 FQGNSA. CDR3: CASSRGVYGYTF. The CDR3 nucleotides are TGTGCCAGCAGCCGCGGGGTGTATGGCTACACCTTC.

This clone was detected once. J is TRBJ2-5 and V is TRBV6-1; 9 bases align to TRBD2. The CDR3 runs to 14 residues. Germline CDR1 is MNHNS and CDR2 is SASEGT. After removal of 3 bases from V and 6 bases from J, the junction contained 5 bases not matched to a gene. The CDR3 is CASSDAGGMQTQYF. The CDR3 DNA is TGTGCCAGCAGTGATGCGGGAGGGATGCAGACCCAGTACTTC.

The rearrangement links TRBV29-1 to TRBJ1-1; TRBD1 is a possible D gene (6 bases). The CDR3 runs to 14 residues. Germline CDR1 reads SQVTM; CDR2 reads ANQGSEA. The V end lost 6 bases, the J end lost 1 base, and 15 bases lay between the germline ends. CDR3 loop: CSVQGGRANTEAFF. For the CDR3, the DNA is TGCAGCGTACAAGGGGGACGGGCGAACACTGAAGCTTTCTTT.

Comment on this clone: The identical CDR3 is also encoded by other nucleotide sequences in the sample. The chain carries TRBV7-2 and TRBJ2-3; D uncertain. Germline V gene lookup returns CDR1 SGHTA and CDR2 FQGNSA. The CDR3 consists of 13 residues. With 5 bases removed from V and 4 bases from J, the gap between germline ends came to 10 bases. The CDR3 sequence: CASSPPGADTQYF. In nucleotides, the CDR3 is TGTGCCAGCAGCCCCCCTGGGGCAGATACGCAGTATTTT.

This rearrangement joins TRBV6-6 to TRBJ2-5; D ambiguous. The end of the DNA aligns better with TRBJ2-7, so the J call may be wrong. Germline-derived CDR1 and CDR2 are MNHNY and SVGAGI (reference sequence). The CDR3 has 14 residues. CDR3 sequence reads: CASRLAPGDDEQYF. The CDR3 bases are TGTGCCAGCAGACTGGCCCCCGGTGACGACGAGCAGTACTTC.